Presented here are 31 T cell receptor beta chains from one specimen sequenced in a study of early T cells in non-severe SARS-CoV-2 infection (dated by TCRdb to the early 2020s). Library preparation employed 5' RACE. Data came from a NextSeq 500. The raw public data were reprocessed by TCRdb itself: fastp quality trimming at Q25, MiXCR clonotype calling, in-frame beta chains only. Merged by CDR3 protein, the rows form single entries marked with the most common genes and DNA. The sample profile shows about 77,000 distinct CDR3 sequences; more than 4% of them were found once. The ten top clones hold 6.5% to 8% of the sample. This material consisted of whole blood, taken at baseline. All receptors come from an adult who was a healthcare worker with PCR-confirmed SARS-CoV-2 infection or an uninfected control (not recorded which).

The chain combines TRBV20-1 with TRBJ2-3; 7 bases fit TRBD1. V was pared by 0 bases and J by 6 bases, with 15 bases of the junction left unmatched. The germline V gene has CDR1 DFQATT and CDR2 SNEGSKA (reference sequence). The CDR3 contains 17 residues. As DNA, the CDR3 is TGCAGTGCTAGAGAATTTCCGGGACAGAGAGTTGCGGATACGCAGTATTTT. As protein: CSAREFPGQRVADTQYF.

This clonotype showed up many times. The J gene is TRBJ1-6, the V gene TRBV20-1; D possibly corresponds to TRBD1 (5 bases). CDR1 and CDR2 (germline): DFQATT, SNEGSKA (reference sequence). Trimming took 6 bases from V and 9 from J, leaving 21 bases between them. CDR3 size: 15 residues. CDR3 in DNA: TGCAGTGCGGGGGTCGCCGATCATTGGGGTTCACCCCTCCACTTT. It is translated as CSAGVADHWGSPLHF.

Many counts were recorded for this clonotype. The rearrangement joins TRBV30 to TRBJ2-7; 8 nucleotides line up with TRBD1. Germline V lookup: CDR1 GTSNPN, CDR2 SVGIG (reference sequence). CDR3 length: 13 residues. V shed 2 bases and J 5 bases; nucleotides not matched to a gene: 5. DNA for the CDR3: TGTGCCTGGAGTACCGACAGGGGCCACGAGCAGTACTTC. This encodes CAWSTDRGHEQYF.

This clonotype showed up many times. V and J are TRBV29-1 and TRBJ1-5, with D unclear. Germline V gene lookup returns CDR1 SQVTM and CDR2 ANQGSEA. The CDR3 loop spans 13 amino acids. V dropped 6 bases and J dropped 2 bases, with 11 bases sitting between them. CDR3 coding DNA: TGCAGCGTCCAAGGACGGGGCAATCAGCCCCAGCATTTT. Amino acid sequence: CSVQGRGNQPQHF.

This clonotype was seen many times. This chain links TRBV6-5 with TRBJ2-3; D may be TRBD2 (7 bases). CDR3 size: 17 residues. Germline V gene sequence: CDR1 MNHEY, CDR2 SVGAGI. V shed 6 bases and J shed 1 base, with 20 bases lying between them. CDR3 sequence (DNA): TGTGCCAGCAGCTCGCCGGACGGGGGGCTTCGCACAGATACGCAGTATTTT. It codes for CASSSPDGGLRTDTQYF.

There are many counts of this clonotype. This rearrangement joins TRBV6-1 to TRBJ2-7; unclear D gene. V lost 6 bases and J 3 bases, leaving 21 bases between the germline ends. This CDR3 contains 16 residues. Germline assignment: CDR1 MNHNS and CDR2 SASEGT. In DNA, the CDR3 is TGTGCCAGCAGGGAAAGCCACACTGGAAACAACTACGAGCAGTACTTC. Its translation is CASRESHTGNNYEQYF.

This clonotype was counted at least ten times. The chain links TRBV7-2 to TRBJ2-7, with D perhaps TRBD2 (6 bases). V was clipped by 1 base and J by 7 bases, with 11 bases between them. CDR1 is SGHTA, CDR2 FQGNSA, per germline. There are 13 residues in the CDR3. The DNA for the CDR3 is TGTGCCAGCAGCTTAGACTGGGCGGGGGAGCAGTACTTC. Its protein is CASSLDWAGEQYF.

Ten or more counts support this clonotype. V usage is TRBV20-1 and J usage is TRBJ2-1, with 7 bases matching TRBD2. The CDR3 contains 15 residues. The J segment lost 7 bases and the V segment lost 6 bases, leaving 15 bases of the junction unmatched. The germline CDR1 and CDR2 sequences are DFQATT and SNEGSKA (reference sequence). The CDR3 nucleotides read TGCAGTGCCAACGGCCGGCGGGAGCGGATGAATGAGCAGTTCTTC. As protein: CSANGRRERMNEQFF.

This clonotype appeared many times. DNA of the CDR3: TGCAGTGCCAAAACCGGCAATACCCTTACAGATACGCAGTATTTT. It specifies CSAKTGNTLTDTQYF. The chain couples TRBV20-1 to TRBJ2-3, with D uncertain. CDR1 is DFQATT, CDR2 SNEGSKA, per germline (reference sequence). Trimming shortened V by 6 bases and J by 3 bases, and 19 bases separated the two germline ends. This CDR3 spans 15 amino acids.

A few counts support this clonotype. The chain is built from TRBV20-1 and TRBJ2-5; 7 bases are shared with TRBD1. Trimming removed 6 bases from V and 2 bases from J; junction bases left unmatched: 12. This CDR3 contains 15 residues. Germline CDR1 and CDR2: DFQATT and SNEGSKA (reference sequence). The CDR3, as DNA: TGCAGTGCCGGCTATGGGACAGCCATACAAGAGACCCAGTACTTC. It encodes CSAGYGTAIQETQYF.

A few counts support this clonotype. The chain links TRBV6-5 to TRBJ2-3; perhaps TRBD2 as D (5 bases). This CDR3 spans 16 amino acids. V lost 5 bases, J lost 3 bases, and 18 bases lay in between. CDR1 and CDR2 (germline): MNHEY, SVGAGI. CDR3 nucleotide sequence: TGTGCCAGCAGTAACACATACGGGGTTAGAACAGATACGCAGTATTTT. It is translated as CASSNTYGVRTDTQYF.

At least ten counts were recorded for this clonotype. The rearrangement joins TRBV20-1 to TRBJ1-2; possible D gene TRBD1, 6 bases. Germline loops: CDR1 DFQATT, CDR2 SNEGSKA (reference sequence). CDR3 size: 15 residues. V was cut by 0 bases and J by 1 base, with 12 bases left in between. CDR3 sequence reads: CSARDFRDINYGYTF. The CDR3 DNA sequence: TGCAGTGCTAGAGATTTCCGGGACATTAACTATGGCTACACCTTC.

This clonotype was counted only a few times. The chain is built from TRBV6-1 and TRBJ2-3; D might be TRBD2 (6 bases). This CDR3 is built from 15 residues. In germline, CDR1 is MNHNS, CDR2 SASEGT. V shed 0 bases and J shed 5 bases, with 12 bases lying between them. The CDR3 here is CASSEAYRREDTQYF. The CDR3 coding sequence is TGTGCCAGCAGTGAAGCCTACAGGCGGGAAGATACGCAGTATTTT.

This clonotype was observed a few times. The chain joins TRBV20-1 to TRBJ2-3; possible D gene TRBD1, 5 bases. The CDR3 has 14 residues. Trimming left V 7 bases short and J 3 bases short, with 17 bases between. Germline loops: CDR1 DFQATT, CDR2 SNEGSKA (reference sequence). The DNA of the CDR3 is TGCAGTGGGAGACGACAGCCAGGGACAGATACGCAGTATTTT. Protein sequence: CSGRRQPGTDTQYF.

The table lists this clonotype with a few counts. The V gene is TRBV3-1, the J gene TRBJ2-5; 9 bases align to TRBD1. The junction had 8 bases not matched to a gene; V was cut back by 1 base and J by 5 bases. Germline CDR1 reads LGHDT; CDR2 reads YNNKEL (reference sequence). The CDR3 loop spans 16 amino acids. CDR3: CASSQGPGTGRETQYF. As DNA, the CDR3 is TGTGCCAGCAGCCAAGGACCTGGGACAGGGCGGGAGACCCAGTACTTC.

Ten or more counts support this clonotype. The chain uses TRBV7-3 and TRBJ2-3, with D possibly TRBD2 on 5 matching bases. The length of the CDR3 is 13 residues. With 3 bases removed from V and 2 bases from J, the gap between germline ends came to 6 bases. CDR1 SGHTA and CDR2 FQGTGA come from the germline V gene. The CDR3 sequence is CASSFGNTDTQYF. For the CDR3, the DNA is TGTGCCAGCAGCTTCGGGAACACAGATACGCAGTATTTT.

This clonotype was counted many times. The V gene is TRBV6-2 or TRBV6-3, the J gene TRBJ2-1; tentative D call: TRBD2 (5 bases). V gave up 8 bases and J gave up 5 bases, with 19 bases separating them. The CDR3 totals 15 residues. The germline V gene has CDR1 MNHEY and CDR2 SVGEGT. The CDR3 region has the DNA TGTGCCAGCTCCCACGGCGGCCCGGGGAACAATGAGCAGTTCTTC. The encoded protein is CASSHGGPGNNEQFF.

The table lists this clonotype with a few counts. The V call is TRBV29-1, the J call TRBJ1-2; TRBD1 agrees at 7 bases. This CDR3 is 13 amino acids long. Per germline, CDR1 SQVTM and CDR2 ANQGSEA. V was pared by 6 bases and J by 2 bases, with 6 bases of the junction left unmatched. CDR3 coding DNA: TGCAGCGTCGAGGGACAGCAAAACTATGGCTACACCTTC. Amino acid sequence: CSVEGQQNYGYTF.

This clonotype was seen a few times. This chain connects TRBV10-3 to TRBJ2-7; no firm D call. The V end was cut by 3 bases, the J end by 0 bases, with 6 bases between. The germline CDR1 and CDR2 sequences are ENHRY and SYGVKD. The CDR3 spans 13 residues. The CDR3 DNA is TGTGCCATCAGTGATTCGGACTCCTACGAGCAGTACTTC. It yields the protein CAISDSDSYEQYF.

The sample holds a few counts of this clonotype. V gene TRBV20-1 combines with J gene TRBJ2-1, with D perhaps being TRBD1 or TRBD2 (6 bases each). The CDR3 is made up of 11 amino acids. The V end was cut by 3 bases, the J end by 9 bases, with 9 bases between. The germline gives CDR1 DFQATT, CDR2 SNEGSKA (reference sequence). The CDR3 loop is CSASRGVEQFF. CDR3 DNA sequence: TGCAGTGCTAGTAGGGGGGTTGAGCAGTTCTTC.

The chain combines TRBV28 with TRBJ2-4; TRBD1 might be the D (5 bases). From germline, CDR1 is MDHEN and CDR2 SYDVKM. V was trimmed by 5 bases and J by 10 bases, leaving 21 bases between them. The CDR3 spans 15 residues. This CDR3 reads CASSALSKSDKIQYF. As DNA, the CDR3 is TGTGCCAGCAGTGCCCTCAGCAAATCGGACAAAATTCAGTACTTC.

Written as DNA, the CDR3 is TGTGCCAGCAGCTGGGGACTCGACAATGAGCAGTTCTTC. Encoded protein: CASSWGLDNEQFF. The chain uses TRBV7-9 and TRBJ2-1; D perhaps matches TRBD2 (6 bases). Per the germline V gene, CDR1 is SEHNR and CDR2 is FQNEAQ (reference sequence). V lost 4 bases, J lost 5 bases, and 9 bases lay in between. The CDR3 has 13 amino acids.

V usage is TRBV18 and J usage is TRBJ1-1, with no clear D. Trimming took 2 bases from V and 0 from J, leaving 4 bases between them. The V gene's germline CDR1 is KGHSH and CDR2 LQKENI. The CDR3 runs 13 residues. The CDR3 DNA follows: TGTGCCAGCTCACCAGAGGTGAACACTGAAGCTTTCTTT. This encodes CASSPEVNTEAFF.

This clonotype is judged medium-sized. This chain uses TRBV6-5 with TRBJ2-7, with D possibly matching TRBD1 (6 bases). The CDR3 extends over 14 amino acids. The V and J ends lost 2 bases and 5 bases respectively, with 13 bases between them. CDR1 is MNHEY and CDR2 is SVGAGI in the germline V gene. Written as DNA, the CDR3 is TGTGCCAGCAGTTACCCCCAGGGGAGAAACGAGCAGTACTTC. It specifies CASSYPQGRNEQYF.

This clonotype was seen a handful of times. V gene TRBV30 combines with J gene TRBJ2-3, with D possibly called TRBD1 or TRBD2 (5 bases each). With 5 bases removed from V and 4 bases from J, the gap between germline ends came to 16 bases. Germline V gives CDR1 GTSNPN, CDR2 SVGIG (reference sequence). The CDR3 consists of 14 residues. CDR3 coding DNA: TGTGCCTGGGGGACCGCCGGAGACGCAGATACGCAGTATTTT. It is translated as CAWGTAGDADTQYF.

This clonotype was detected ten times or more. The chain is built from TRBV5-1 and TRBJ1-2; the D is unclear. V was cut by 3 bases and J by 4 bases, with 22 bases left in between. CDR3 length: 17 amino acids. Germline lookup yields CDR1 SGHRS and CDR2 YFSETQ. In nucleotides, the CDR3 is TGCGCCAGCAGCTCCGGGGAGATTCCCGGTGCCGGCTATGGCTACACCTTC. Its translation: CASSSGEIPGAGYGYTF.

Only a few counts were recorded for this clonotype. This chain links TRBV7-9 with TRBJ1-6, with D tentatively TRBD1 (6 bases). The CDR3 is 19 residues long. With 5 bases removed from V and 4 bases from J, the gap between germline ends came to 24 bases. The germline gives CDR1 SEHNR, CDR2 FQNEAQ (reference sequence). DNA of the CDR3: TGTGCCAGCAGCCCCGCCCCTCTAGAGGGGGAAAGATATAATTCACCCCTCCACTTT. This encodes CASSPAPLEGERYNSPLHF.

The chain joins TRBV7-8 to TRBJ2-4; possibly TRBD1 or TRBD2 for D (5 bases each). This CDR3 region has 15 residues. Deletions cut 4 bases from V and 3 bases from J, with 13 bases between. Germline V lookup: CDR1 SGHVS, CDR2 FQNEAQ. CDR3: CASSSNPRGKNIQYF. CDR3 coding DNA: TGTGCCAGCAGCTCCAATCCGAGGGGCAAAAACATTCAGTACTTC.

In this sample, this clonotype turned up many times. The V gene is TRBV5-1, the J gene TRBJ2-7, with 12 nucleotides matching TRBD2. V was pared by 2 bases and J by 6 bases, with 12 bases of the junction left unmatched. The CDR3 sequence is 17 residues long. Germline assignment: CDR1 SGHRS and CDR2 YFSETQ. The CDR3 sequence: CASSFGLAGGGRREQYF. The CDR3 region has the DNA TGCGCCAGCAGCTTCGGGCTAGCGGGAGGGGGACGGCGCGAGCAGTACTTC.

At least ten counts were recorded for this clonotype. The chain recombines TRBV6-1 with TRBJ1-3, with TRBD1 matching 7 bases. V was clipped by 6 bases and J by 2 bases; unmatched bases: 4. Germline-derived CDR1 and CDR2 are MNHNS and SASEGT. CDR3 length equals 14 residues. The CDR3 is CASRTGIAGNTIYF. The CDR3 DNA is TGTGCCAGCAGGACAGGGATCGCTGGAAACACCATATATTTT.

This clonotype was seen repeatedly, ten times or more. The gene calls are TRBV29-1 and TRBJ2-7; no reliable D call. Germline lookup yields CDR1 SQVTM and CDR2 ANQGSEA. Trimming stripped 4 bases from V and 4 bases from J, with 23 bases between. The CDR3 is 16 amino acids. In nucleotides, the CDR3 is TGCAGCGTTGCCACCGATGCGACGGGTGGGCAATACGAGCAGTACTTC. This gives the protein CSVATDATGGQYEQYF.